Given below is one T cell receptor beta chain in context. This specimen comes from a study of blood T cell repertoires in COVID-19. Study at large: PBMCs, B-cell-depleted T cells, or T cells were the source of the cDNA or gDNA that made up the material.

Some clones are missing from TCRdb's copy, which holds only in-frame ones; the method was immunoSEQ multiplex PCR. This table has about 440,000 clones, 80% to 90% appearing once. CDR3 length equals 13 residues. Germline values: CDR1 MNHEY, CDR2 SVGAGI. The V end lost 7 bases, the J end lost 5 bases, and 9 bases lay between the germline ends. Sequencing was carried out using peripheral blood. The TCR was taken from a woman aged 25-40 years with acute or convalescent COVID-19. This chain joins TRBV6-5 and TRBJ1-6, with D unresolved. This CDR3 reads CASIGRDNSPLHF. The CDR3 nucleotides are TGTGCCAGCATCGGCCGGGATAATTCACCCCTCCACTTT.